The 21 T cell receptor beta chains listed next were all sequenced from one sample in a study of breast tumors, draining lymph nodes, adjacent tissues. Via MiXCR, TCRdb re-called the multiplex PCR reads, giving one row per CDR3 protein. The table includes 200,000 to 300,000 distinct CDR3 sequences, 30% detected once. The lymph nodes were axillary draining lymph nodes from breast cancer patients. Sequenced material: axillary lymph node tissue. These receptors were obtained from a female donor with breast cancer. Some clones in this sample may be carry-over from other donors' samples.

This clonotype has at least ten counts. In DNA, the CDR3 is TGTGCCAGTAGGGACGACAGGGGGGGGGTTGAGACCCAGTACTTC. Protein sequence: CASRDDRGGVETQYF. The chain combines TRBV19 with TRBJ2-5; 9 bases align to TRBD1. J gave up 5 bases and V 6 bases, and 10 bases lay outside the gene matches. The CDR3 is made up of 15 amino acids. The germline gives CDR1 LNHDA, CDR2 SQIVND (reference sequence).

This clonotype was found many times. The V gene is TRBV20-1, the J gene TRBJ1-5, with unresolved D. The germline V gene has CDR1 DFQATT and CDR2 SNEGSKA (reference sequence). Trimming stripped 2 bases from V and 1 base from J, with 6 bases between. This CDR3 has 13 amino acids. In nucleotides, the CDR3 is TGCAGTGCTAGATTGGTAAGCAATCAGCCCCAGCATTTT. This gives the protein CSARLVSNQPQHF.

This clonotype was detected many times. V and J are TRBV6-1 and TRBJ2-7; possibly TRBD1 or TRBD2 for D (5 bases each). CDR3 length: 16 amino acids. V was trimmed by 1 base and J by 0 bases, leaving 13 bases between them. The germline V gene encodes CDR1 MNHNS and CDR2 SASEGT. The CDR3 region is CASSEGPGTYSYEQYF. CDR3 nucleotides: TGTGCCAGCAGTGAAGGTCCCGGGACGTACTCCTACGAGCAGTACTTC.

This clonotype was seen ten or more times. This chain joins TRBV5-1 and TRBJ2-1; 8 nucleotides line up with TRBD2. The germline CDR1 and CDR2 sequences are SGHRS and YFSETQ. The CDR3 length is 16 residues. Germline trimming cut 0 bases from V and 0 bases from J; bases unmatched to any gene: 2. The CDR3 here is CASSLERGSSYNEQFF. CDR3 bases: TGCGCCAGCAGCTTGGAGCGGGGGAGCTCCTACAATGAGCAGTTCTTC.

In the case of this clonotype: This could be a read error, since a much larger clone is one nucleotide away. A read error is likely, as this CDR3 ends without the conserved phenylalanine or tryptophan. This chain links TRBV20-1 with TRBJ2-1; 8 positions match TRBD2. This CDR3 spans 13 amino acids. The V gene's germline CDR1 is DFQATT and CDR2 SNEGSKA (reference sequence). The J segment lost 5 bases and the V segment lost 5 bases, leaving 5 bases of the junction unmatched. CDR3 region: CSASLAVNNEQFS. As DNA, the CDR3 is TGCAGTGCTTCACTAGCGGTAAACAATGAGCAGTTCTCC.

There are a few counts of this clonotype. Written as DNA, the CDR3 is TGCGCCAGCAGCCAAGATTTGGGGGGGGGGTACAATGAGCAGTTCTTC. It is translated as CASSQDLGGGYNEQFF. This chain connects TRBV4-1 to TRBJ2-1; 7 bases match TRBD2. After removal of 0 bases from V and 4 bases from J, the junction contained 6 bases not matched to a gene. The CDR3 runs 16 residues. CDR1 and CDR2 from the germline V gene are MGHRA and YSYEKL.

A remark on this clonotype: A much larger clone differs by one base, so this may be a read error. This chain joins TRBV7-8 and TRBJ2-7, with 9 bases aligning to TRBD2. Germline assignment: CDR1 SGHVS and CDR2 FQNEAQ. This CDR3 comprises 15 residues. The CDR3 reads CASSLDGGRAYEQHF. DNA of the CDR3: TGTGCCAGCAGCTTAGATGGCGGGAGGGCCTACGAGCAGCACTTC.

This clonotype was recorded a few times. This sequence may be a read error, since a much larger clone differs from it by one base. V usage is TRBV11-3 and J usage is TRBJ2-7; 7 nucleotides line up with TRBD1. The germline V gene encodes CDR1 SGHNT and CDR2 YENEEA. V shed 4 bases, J shed 6 bases, and the junction held 6 bases outside the gene matches. The CDR3 consists of 13 residues. This CDR3 reads CASSSQGPAEQYF. The DNA of the CDR3 is TGTGCCAGCAGCTCACAGGGGCCGGCCGAGCAGTACTTC.

The V gene is TRBV6-2 or TRBV6-3, the J gene TRBJ1-5; the D is unclear. Germline V gene data show CDR1 as MNHEY and CDR2 as SVGEGT. This CDR3 comprises 15 residues. With 6 bases removed from V and 4 bases from J, the gap between germline ends came to 16 bases. CDR3 residues: CASSSGRRQNQPQHF. CDR3 nucleotide sequence: TGTGCCAGCAGCTCCGGACGGCGTCAAAATCAGCCCCAGCATTTT.

The J gene is TRBJ2-1, the V gene TRBV2; D might be TRBD2 (6 bases). CDR3 length: 14 amino acids. Trimming left V 6 bases short and J 9 bases short, with 18 bases between. The germline gives CDR1 SNHLY, CDR2 FYNNEI. The CDR3 DNA is TGTGCCAGCAGGGGTGGGGGGACGCGGGGTGAGCAGTTCTTC. Amino acids: CASRGGGTRGEQFF.

This clonotype was detected many times. The V and J genes are TRBV29-1 and TRBJ1-2; 7 bases line up with TRBD1. Germline CDR1 SQVTM, CDR2 ANQGSEA. The CDR3 runs 14 residues. Germline trimming cut 6 bases from V and 2 bases from J; bases unmatched to any gene: 9. CDR3 protein: CSVMRGQRNYGYTF. The CDR3 region has the DNA TGCAGCGTAATGCGGGGACAGAGAAACTATGGCTACACCTTC.

At least ten counts were recorded for this clonotype. This chain uses TRBV24-1 with TRBJ2-3; D may be TRBD2 (5 bases). Trimming removed 8 bases from V and 2 bases from J, with 10 bases in between. Germline CDR1 is KGHDR and CDR2 is SFDVKD. The CDR3 is 13 amino acids. CDR3 sequence reads: CATMETNTDTQYF. The CDR3 DNA sequence: TGTGCCACCATGGAGACTAACACAGATACGCAGTATTTT.

At least ten counts were recorded for this clonotype. The chain is built from TRBV11-2 and TRBJ1-4, with D uncertain. Germline CDR1 and CDR2: SGHAT and FQNNGV. Trimming left V 3 bases short and J 5 bases short, with 13 bases between. CDR3 length equals 15 residues. The CDR3 region has the DNA TGTGCCAGCAGCTTCGGCGGCGGTAAAAATGAAAAACTGTTTTTT. Translated, it gives CASSFGGGKNEKLFF. Variable domain in full (rest from reference TRBV11-2 and TRBJ1-4): EAGVAQSPRYKIIEKRQSVAFWCNPISGHATLYWYQQILGQGPKLLIQFQNNGVVDDSQLPKDRFSAERLKGVDSTLKIQPAKLEDSAVYLCASSFGGGKNEKLFFGSGTQLSVL.

In this sample, this clonotype turned up once. A much larger clone differs by one base, so this may be a read error. This chain joins TRBV6-6 and TRBJ1-5; TRBD1 aligns across 11 bases. V dropped 9 bases and J dropped 5; count of bases not matched to a gene: 12. The germline V gene has CDR1 MNHNY and CDR2 SVGAGI (reference sequence). CDR3 length: 16 residues. CDR3 nucleotides: TGTGCCAGTTCTCCGGGACAGGGGGTAAGCGATCAGCCCCAGCATTTT. Translation: CASSPGQGVSDQPQHF.

This clonotype was seen ten or more times. The V call is TRBV24-1, the J call TRBJ2-5; no reliable D call. The CDR3 loop spans 16 amino acids. Germline V lookup: CDR1 KGHDR, CDR2 SFDVKD. V lost 5 bases, J lost 1 base, and 16 bases lay in between. The CDR3 reads CATSGGSDEFQETQYF. DNA for the CDR3: TGTGCCACCAGTGGCGGAAGCGATGAATTCCAAGAGACCCAGTACTTC.

A note on this clonotype: Just one base apart from a much larger clone, this may be a read error. The rearrangement uses TRBV27 and TRBJ1-6; the D is unclear. Trimming removed 8 bases at V and 14 bases at J, with 19 bases between. CDR3 size: 13 residues. The germline V gene encodes CDR1 MNHEY and CDR2 SMNVEV (reference sequence). For the CDR3, the DNA is TGTGCCAGCTGGTTTTTGGCCGTTCTATCCCTCCACTTT. Its protein product is CASWFLAVLSLHF.

The V and J genes are TRBV3-1 and TRBJ2-7; D might be TRBD2 (5 bases). Germline-derived CDR1 and CDR2 are LGHDT and YNNKEL (reference sequence). There are 15 residues in the CDR3. V lost 0 bases and J 5 bases, leaving 14 bases between the germline ends. CDR3 sequence: CASSQDRRGWDEQYF. CDR3 bases: TGTGCCAGCAGCCAAGACCGCCGGGGATGGGACGAGCAGTACTTC.

The chain couples TRBV5-1 to TRBJ1-4; tentatively, D is TRBD1 (6 bases). V was pared by 4 bases and J by 6 bases, with 10 bases between. Per the germline V gene, CDR1 is SGHRS and CDR2 is YFSETQ. The CDR3 runs to 13 residues. The CDR3 nucleotides are TGCGCCAGCAGCCCAGGGGCCTATGAAAAACTGTTTTTT. This gives the protein CASSPGAYEKLFF.

This clonotype was picked up many times. CDR3 sequence: CASSQIQGSPFYEQYF. DNA of the CDR3: TGCGCCAGCAGCCAAATACAGGGCTCCCCTTTCTACGAGCAGTACTTC. The V and J genes are TRBV4-1 and TRBJ2-7, with D possibly being TRBD1 (6 bases). Per germline, CDR1 MGHRA and CDR2 YSYEKL. Trimming left V 2 bases short and J 3 bases short, with 17 bases between. The CDR3 covers 16 residues.

This clonotype was seen ten or more times. This CDR3 reads CASSQDRRGTGELFF. In DNA form, the CDR3 reads TGTGCCAGCAGCCAAGATCGCCGGGGAACCGGGGAGCTGTTTTTT. The V call is TRBV4-2, the J call TRBJ2-2; D perhaps matches TRBD2 (5 bases). The CDR3 consists of 15 residues. Trimming removed 0 bases from V and 5 bases from J, with 10 bases in between. CDR1 LGHNA and CDR2 YNFKEQ come from the germline V gene.

About this clonotype itself: This clone may be a read error of a much larger clone one base away. The chain couples TRBV6-5 to TRBJ1-6; no reliable D call. CDR1 is MNHEY and CDR2 is SVGAGI in the germline V gene. The CDR3 contains 16 residues. In DNA, the CDR3 is TGTGCCAGCAGTCACTCAGGCAGGCGTCATAATTCACCCCTCCACTTT. Protein product: CASSHSGRRHNSPLHF.